The 22 T cell receptor beta chains below all came from one sample that was sequenced in a study of blood T cell repertoires in COVID-19. Method: immunoSEQ multiplex PCR; TCRdb's copy keeps in-frame clones and lacks some. The table records 110,000 to 150,000 clones, around 80% of them present only once. Sample: peripheral blood. The source of these receptors is a woman of 80 years or more in a cohort sampled during active or convalescent COVID-19.

The chain links TRBV30 to TRBJ1-2; the D is unclear. CDR3 size: 13 residues. Deletions cut 5 bases from V and 8 bases from J, with 18 bases between. Germline V gene lookup returns CDR1 GTSNPN and CDR2 SVGIG (reference sequence). The CDR3 DNA sequence: TGTGCCTGGGGATTAATTCTCGGGATAGGCTACACCTTC. Its protein is CAWGLILGIGYTF.

The V and J genes are TRBV11-3 and TRBJ2-3; 7 bases line up with TRBD2. The CDR3 has 15 residues. With V trimmed by 6 bases and J by 0 bases, 6 bases remained unmatched. From germline, CDR1 is SGHNT and CDR2 YENEEA. The CDR3 region has the DNA TGTGCCAGCAGGCTAAGGCGGGGGAGCACAGATACGCAGTATTTT. Translation gives CASRLRRGSTDTQYF. The variable domain in full, with the rest retrieved from reference TRBV11-3 and TRBJ2-3, is EAGVVQSPRYKIIEKKQPVAFWCNPISGHNTLYWYLQNLGQGPELLIRYENEEAVDDSQLPKDRFSAERLKGVDSTLKIQPAELGDSAVYLCASRLRRGSTDTQYFGPGTRLTVL.

V usage is TRBV5-4 and J usage is TRBJ2-7, with 7 positions matching TRBD2. There are 13 residues in the CDR3. Germline assignment: CDR1 SGHNT and CDR2 YYREEE (reference sequence). V shed 2 bases, J shed 3 bases, and the junction held 2 bases outside the gene matches. CDR3 nucleotide sequence: TGTGCCAGCAGCTTTGCTAGCGGCTACGAGCAGTACTTC. This sequence encodes CASSFASGYEQYF.

The chain is built from TRBV6-5 and TRBJ1-1; tentative D call: TRBD1 (5 bases). CDR3 length: 14 residues. Germline V gene lookup returns CDR1 MNHEY and CDR2 SVGAGI. V was pared by 3 bases and J by 3 bases, with 11 bases between. Here the CDR3 DNA reads TGTGCCAGCAGTTATTACGGGGGGGACACTGAAGCTTTCTTT. Translation gives CASSYYGGDTEAFF.

This chain connects TRBV19 to TRBJ2-3; possibly TRBD2 for D (5 bases). The V end was cut by 6 bases, the J end by 1 base, with 8 bases between. The CDR3 contains 13 residues. Germline-derived CDR1 and CDR2 are LNHDA and SQIVND (reference sequence). The CDR3 bases are TGTGCCAGTAGGATCGGGGGCACAGATACGCAGTATTTT. It yields the protein CASRIGGTDTQYF.

The CDR3 is CASSFVALAALNTGELFF. In nucleotides, the CDR3 is TGTGCCAGCAGCTTCGTCGCTTTAGCGGCCTTGAACACCGGGGAGCTGTTTTTT. The chain carries TRBV7-3 and TRBJ2-2; D is possibly TRBD2 (6 bases). The ends were cut back, 3 bases at V and 1 base at J, with 18 bases in the middle. CDR3 length: 18 amino acids. CDR1 is SGHTA and CDR2 is FQGTGA in the germline V gene.

V is TRBV30 and J is TRBJ2-7, with D unclear. The V and J ends lost 0 bases and 7 bases respectively, with 10 bases between them. Germline-derived CDR1 and CDR2 are GTSNPN and SVGIG (reference sequence). The CDR3 is 12 amino acids. In DNA form, the CDR3 reads TGTGCCTGGAGTGTAACTCGAACTGAGCAGTACTTC. Protein product: CAWSVTRTEQYF.

The chain recombines TRBV4-3 with TRBJ2-1, with 9 bases fitting TRBD2. The CDR3 covers 17 residues. Trimming removed 0 bases from V and 4 bases from J; junction bases left unmatched: 7. CDR1 and CDR2 (germline): LGHNA, YSLEER. The CDR3 is CASSQDWVAGAYNEQFF. CDR3 nucleotide sequence: TGCGCCAGCAGCCAAGATTGGGTAGCGGGGGCGTACAATGAGCAGTTCTTC.

The chain combines TRBV7-2 with TRBJ1-1, with a weak D call TRBD1 (6 bases). This CDR3 region has 15 residues. Germline loops: CDR1 SGHTA, CDR2 FQGNSA. Trimming stripped 5 bases from V and 0 bases from J, with 13 bases between. CDR3 nucleotides: TGTGCCAGCAGCGAACAAGGACAGATGAACACTGAAGCTTTCTTT. Translated, it gives CASSEQGQMNTEAFF.

The V gene is TRBV6-5, the J gene TRBJ2-2; 9 positions agree with TRBD1. Losses at the gene ends were 6 bases for V and 3 bases for J; bases not matched to a gene: 2. CDR3 length equals 14 residues. Germline V CDR1 and CDR2: MNHEY, SVGAGI. CDR3 DNA sequence: TGTGCCAGCAGGAACAGGGGGCACACCGGGGAGCTGTTTTTT. Its protein product is CASRNRGHTGELFF.

This clone is a singleton in its sample. The chain recombines TRBV21-1 with TRBJ2-7; the table's D call, TRBD2, was not checked against the DNA. TRBV21-1 has pseudogene status. This CDR3 is built from 20 residues. CDR3 sequence: CASTSSSTSGSPRGPYEQYF. Here the CDR3 DNA reads TGTGCCAGCACCTCAAGCAGCACTAGCGGGTCCCCTAGGGGCCCCTACGAGCAGTACTTC.

V is TRBV6-1 and J is TRBJ2-7, with 10 bases aligning to TRBD1. CDR1 MNHNS and CDR2 SASEGT come from the germline V gene. Trimming cost V 3 bases and J 5 bases; bases outside gene matches: 4. This CDR3 is built from 14 residues. CDR3 DNA: TGTGCCAGCAGTGAGACAGGGGGCCTTGACGAGCAGTACGTC. It translates to CASSETGGLDEQYV.

The chain combines TRBV11-2 with TRBJ2-7; D gene ambiguous. The CDR3 consists of 11 residues. V dropped 1 base and J dropped 4 bases, with 2 bases sitting between them. Per germline, CDR1 SGHAT and CDR2 FQNNGV. CDR3 amino acids: CASSLAYEQYF. The DNA of the CDR3 is TGTGCCAGCAGCTTAGCTTACGAGCAGTACTTC.

V gene TRBV2 combines with J gene TRBJ1-2; 9 positions match TRBD1. The CDR3 extends over 14 amino acids. The ends lost 5 bases at V and 6 bases at J; junction bases unmatched: 7. Germline CDR1 and CDR2: SNHLY and FYNNEI. The CDR3 region has the DNA TGTGCCAGCAGTAGACAGGGGGAGGGGGATGGCTACACCTTC. Translated, it gives CASSRQGEGDGYTF.

This sequence joins TRBV7-3 and TRBJ1-2, with TRBD1 identical over 7 bases. Germline V gene sequence: CDR1 SGHTA, CDR2 FQGTGA. Trimming at V came to 5 bases and at J to 9 bases, leaving 15 bases not matched to a gene. This CDR3 is 15 amino acids long. The CDR3 sequence is CASSSTATGTGSYTF. The DNA for the CDR3 is TGTGCCAGCAGCAGCACAGCGACAGGGACGGGCAGCTACACCTTC.

The chain links TRBV18 to TRBJ1-2; possibly TRBD1 for D (5 bases). The CDR3 extends over 13 amino acids. Per the germline V gene, CDR1 is KGHSH and CDR2 is LQKENI. Trimming left V 5 bases short and J 7 bases short, with 14 bases between. The CDR3 DNA sequence: TGTGCCAGCTCATTACAGGAAAGGGCTGGCTACACCTTC. Amino acids: CASSLQERAGYTF.

This clone turned up a few times. V gene TRBV5-1 combines with J gene TRBJ2-3; 14 bases are shared with TRBD2. The germline V gene encodes CDR1 SGHRS and CDR2 YFSETQ. The CDR3 contains 16 residues. The ends lost 4 bases at V and 8 bases at J; junction bases unmatched: 9. This CDR3 reads CASSPGTSGGKGTQYF. The CDR3 coding sequence is TGCGCCAGCAGCCCCGGGACTAGCGGGGGCAAAGGTACGCAGTATTTT.

This clone appeared a few times. One junction end does not reproduce the germline sequence, and a read error may be involved. V gene TRBV5-1 combines with J gene TRBJ1-1; D remains unclear. This CDR3 comprises 14 residues. Germline loops: CDR1 SGHRS, CDR2 YFSETQ. CDR3 amino acids: CASSLTAMKTEAFF. The CDR3 DNA is TGCGCCAGCAGCTTAACAGCCATGAAAACTGAAGCTTTCTTT.

This sequence joins TRBV9 and TRBJ1-1; possibly TRBD1 for D (6 bases). CDR1 is SGDLS and CDR2 is YYNGEE in the germline V gene. The V end lost 4 bases, the J end lost 2 bases, and 15 bases lay between the germline ends. This CDR3 is built from 15 residues. The CDR3 DNA sequence: TGTGCCAGCAGCCCCGACCCGGACAGCAACACTGAAGCTTTCTTT. This gives the protein CASSPDPDSNTEAFF.

This chain links TRBV7-2 with TRBJ1-2, with a possible D match to TRBD1 (6 bases). Germline V gives CDR1 SGHTA, CDR2 FQGNSA. The V end lost 0 bases, the J end lost 9 bases, and 17 bases lay between the germline ends. The CDR3 covers 15 residues. This CDR3 reads CASSLASGVGSSYTF. For the CDR3, the DNA is TGTGCCAGCAGCTTAGCCTCAGGGGTGGGTTCCAGCTACACCTTC.

This rearrangement joins TRBV12-3 or TRBV12-4 to TRBJ2-1, with D tentatively TRBD2 (6 bases). Trimming took off 6 bases at V and 9 bases at J, with 15 bases between the two ends. The CDR3 is made up of 13 amino acids. CDR3 sequence reads: CASRSGRLGEQFF. In DNA, the CDR3 is TGTGCCAGCAGATCAGGGAGGTTGGGTGAGCAGTTCTTC.

This clone was seen just once. This rearrangement joins TRBV18 to TRBJ2-2; 8 bases are shared with TRBD1. With 2 bases clipped from V and 3 bases from J, the junction kept 11 bases outside the gene matches. The V gene's germline CDR1 is KGHSH and CDR2 LQKENI. The CDR3 has 18 amino acids. The chain's CDR3 is CASSPGIGQGVHTGELFF. The CDR3 bases are TGTGCCAGCTCACCAGGGATTGGACAGGGAGTACACACCGGGGAGCTGTTTTTT.